This entry lists 7 T cell receptor beta chains sequenced from one sample in a study of T cells after posttransplantation cyclophosphamide. Libraries were prepared by immunoSEQ multiplex PCR; TCRdb keeps only in-frame clonotypes and omits some of them. The table lists a few thousand clones, over 80% of them singletons, with roughly 6.5% in the top ten. Treatment was busulfan-fludarabine conditioning, a marrow graft, and cyclophosphamide on days +3 and +4. This specimen was CD4+ T cells sorted from blood, taken 242 days after a stem cell transplant with posttransplant cyclophosphamide. The origin of the receptors is a young adult male patient who received an allogeneic stem cell transplant from a related donor, was CMV-positive, and had no GVHD. A share of the T cells may be of graft donor origin.

The rearrangement links TRBV27 to TRBJ2-1, with D possibly being TRBD1 (6 bases). The germline V gene has CDR1 MNHEY and CDR2 SMNVEV (reference sequence). V dropped 4 bases and J dropped 9 bases, with 16 bases sitting between them. The length of the CDR3 is 14 residues. The CDR3 region is CASSSVNRVSEQFF. CDR3 bases: TGTGCCAGCAGTTCCGTTAACAGGGTCAGTGAGCAGTTCTTC.

The chain has TRBV29-1 and TRBJ1-1; TRBD1 agrees at 7 bases. This CDR3 has 17 amino acids. CDR1 is SQVTM, CDR2 ANQGSEA, per germline. Unmatched junction bases numbered 16, after V lost 2 bases and J lost 4 bases. CDR3 sequence (DNA): TGCAGCGTTGAACAGCCAGGGGGAAAATTCCTATTCACTGAAGCTTTCTTT. It yields the protein CSVEQPGGKFLFTEAFF.

The chain joins TRBV7-9 to TRBJ1-2, with 7 bases fitting TRBD1. The CDR3 covers 14 residues. Trimming cost V 5 bases and J 6 bases; bases outside gene matches: 9. Germline V gene sequence: CDR1 SEHNR, CDR2 FQNEAQ (reference sequence). The chain's CDR3 is CASSVTGWWDGYTF. The CDR3 DNA follows: TGTGCCAGCAGCGTGACAGGGTGGTGGGATGGCTACACCTTC.

The chain combines TRBV6-5 with TRBJ2-2; 7 nucleotides line up with TRBD1. The CDR3 length is 14 residues. The V gene's germline CDR1 is MNHEY and CDR2 SVGAGI. The ends lost 4 bases at V and 4 bases at J; junction bases unmatched: 3. The CDR3 loop is CASSFSGGTGELFF. The CDR3 DNA reads TGTGCCAGCAGTTTTTCAGGGGGCACCGGGGAGCTGTTTTTT.

The chain links TRBV6-6 to TRBJ1-3, with D uncertain. Germline V lookup: CDR1 MNHNY, CDR2 SVGAGI (reference sequence). V lost 4 bases and J lost 4, with 8 bases in between. CDR3 length: 13 amino acids. CDR3 region: CASSFVLGNTIYF. The CDR3 bases are TGTGCCAGCAGTTTTGTCCTAGGAAACACCATATATTTT.

J is TRBJ2-5 and V is TRBV7-6; 13 positions match TRBD2. J gave up 7 bases and V 5 bases, and 10 bases lay outside the gene matches. The germline V gene has CDR1 SGHVS and CDR2 FNYEAQ. CDR3 length: 16 residues. CDR3 bases: TGTGCCAGCAGCGCACGGACTAGCGGGAGAGGGGGGACCCAGTACTTC. This codes for CASSARTSGRGGTQYF.

The chain uses TRBV28 and TRBJ2-3, with D possibly TRBD2 on 6 matching bases. Germline assignment: CDR1 MDHEN and CDR2 SYDVKM. The germline V and J ends were trimmed by 6 bases and 5 bases, with 9 bases remaining between them. The CDR3 is 12 residues long. This chain's CDR3 is CASSSGLDTQYF. CDR3 bases: TGTGCCAGCAGCTCGGGACTAGATACGCAGTATTTT.